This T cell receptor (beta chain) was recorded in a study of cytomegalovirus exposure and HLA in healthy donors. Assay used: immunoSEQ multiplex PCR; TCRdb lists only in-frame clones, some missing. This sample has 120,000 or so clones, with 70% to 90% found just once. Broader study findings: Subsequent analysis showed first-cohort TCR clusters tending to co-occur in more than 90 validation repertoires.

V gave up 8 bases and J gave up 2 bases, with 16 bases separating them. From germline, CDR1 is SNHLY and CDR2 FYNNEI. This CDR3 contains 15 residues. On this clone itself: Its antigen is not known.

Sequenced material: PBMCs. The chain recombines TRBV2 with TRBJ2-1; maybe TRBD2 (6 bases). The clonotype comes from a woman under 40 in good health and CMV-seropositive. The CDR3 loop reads CASAAGGKTYNEQFF. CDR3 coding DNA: TGTGCCAGCGCCGCTGGGGGGAAAACCTACAATGAGCAGTTCTTC.